This TCR beta chain was sequenced in a study of early T cells in non-severe SARS-CoV-2 infection. Turning to the study itself: Sequencing targeted bulk RNA from unsorted whole blood, leaving chains unpaired.

V lost 5 bases, J lost 5 bases, and 8 bases stayed unmatched. This CDR3 has 16 amino acids. CDR1 and CDR2 (germline): SGHRS, YFSETQ. This clonotype showed up many times. cDNA molecules, individually, were tagged with unique molecular identifiers. TCRdb processed the 5' RACE reads anew with MiXCR; each CDR3 protein has one entry. The sample holds over 35,000 distinct CDR3 sequences, roughly a tenth seen once. Sequenced input: whole blood. This clonotype was obtained from an adult who was a healthcare worker with PCR-confirmed SARS-CoV-2 infection or an uninfected control (not recorded which). The chain is built from TRBV5-1 and TRBJ2-1; 12 positions match TRBD1. CDR3 coding DNA: TGCGCCAGCAGTTTGCCCGGGACAGGGGGCAACAATGAGCAGTTCTTC. Its protein is CASSLPGTGGNNEQFF.